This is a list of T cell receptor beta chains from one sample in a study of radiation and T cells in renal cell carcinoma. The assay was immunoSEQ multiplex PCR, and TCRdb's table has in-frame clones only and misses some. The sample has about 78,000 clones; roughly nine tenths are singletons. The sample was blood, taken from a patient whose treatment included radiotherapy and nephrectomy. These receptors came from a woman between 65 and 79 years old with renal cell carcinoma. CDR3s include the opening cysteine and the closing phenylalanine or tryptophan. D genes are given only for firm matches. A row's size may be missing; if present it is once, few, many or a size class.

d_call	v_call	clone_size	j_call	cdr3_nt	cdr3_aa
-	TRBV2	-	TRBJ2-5	TGTGCCAGCAGTGATCGGGGCCCCCAAGAGACCCAGTACTTC	CASSDRGPQETQYF
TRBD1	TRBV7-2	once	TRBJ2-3	TGTGCCAGCAGCTTAGGGGACAGGGAGAGGGATACGCAGTATTTT	CASSLGDRERDTQYF
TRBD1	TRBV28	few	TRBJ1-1	TGTGCCAGCAATACAGGGGGGAGGAACACTGAAGCTTTCTTT	CASNTGGRNTEAFF
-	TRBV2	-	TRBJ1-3	TGTGCCAGCAGGGTATCGAGCTCTGGAAACACCATATATTTT	CASRVSSSGNTIYF
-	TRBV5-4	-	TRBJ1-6	TGTGCCAGCTCCGCCGGGGCCGGTTCACCCCTCCACTTT	CASSAGAGSPLHF
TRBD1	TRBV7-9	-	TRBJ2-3	TGTGCCAGCAGCTTAGCGACAGGGGGCACAGATACGCAGTATTTT	CASSLATGGTDTQYF
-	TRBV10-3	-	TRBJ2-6	TGTGCCATCAGGGCTGATGGGGCCAACGTCCTGACTTTC	CAIRADGANVLTF
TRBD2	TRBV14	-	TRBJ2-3	TGTGCCAGCAGCCAAGAAGTAGCGGGCTGGATGCAGTATTTT	CASSQEVAGWMQYF
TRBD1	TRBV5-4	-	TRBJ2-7	TGTGCCAGCAGCCTCAAAGGGGGCCGGGGGCAGTACTTC	CASSLKGGRGQYF
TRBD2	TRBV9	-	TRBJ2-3	TGTGCCAGCAGCGCCGCGGGGGGGCGGATGTTCCCAGATACGCAGTATTTT	CASSAAGGRMFPDTQYF
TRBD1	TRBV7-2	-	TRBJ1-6	TGTGCCGGCAGCCCGAGGATTCAGGGGGGGACGGTTAATTCACCCCTCCACTTT	CAGSPRIQGGTVNSPLHF
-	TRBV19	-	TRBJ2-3	TGTGCCACCACGGTCGGTCCGGGGAAAGGGACAGATACGCAGTATTTT	CATTVGPGKGTDTQYF
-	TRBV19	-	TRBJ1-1	TGTGCCAGTAGAGTTCGCGGGGTAAACACTGAAGCTTTCTTT	CASRVRGVNTEAFF
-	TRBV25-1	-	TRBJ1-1	TGTGCCTCCCGGGGGGTGACTGAAGCTTTCTTT	CASRGVTEAFF
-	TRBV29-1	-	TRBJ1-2	TGCAGCGTCGGGGCAGACTATGGCTACACCTTC	CSVGADYGYTF
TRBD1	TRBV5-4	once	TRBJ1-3	TGTGCCAGCAGCGGCGGACAGGGCCGCTCTGGAAACACCATATATTTT	CASSGGQGRSGNTIYF
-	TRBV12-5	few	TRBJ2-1	TGTGCTAGTGGACCTACAGGGAGCTCCTACAATGAGCAGTTCTTC	CASGPTGSSYNEQFF
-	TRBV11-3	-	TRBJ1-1	TGTGCCAGCAGCTTGGGCAGGGGGAACACTGAAGCTTTCTTT	CASSLGRGNTEAFF
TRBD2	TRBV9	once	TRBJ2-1	TGTGCCAGCAGCCGGACTAGCGGGGCCTCCTACAATGAGCAGTTCTTC	CASSRTSGASYNEQFF
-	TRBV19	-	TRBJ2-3	TGTGCCAGTAGGGTTCTAGGGTCAAGTCCAGATACGCAGTATTTT	CASRVLGSSPDTQYF
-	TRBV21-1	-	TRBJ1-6	TGTGCCAGCAGCAAAGGGGGACAGTTTAATTCACCCCTCCACTTT	CASSKGGQFNSPLHF
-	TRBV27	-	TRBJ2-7	TGTGCCAGCAGCCTAACCGGGACGGGACCCTACGAGCAGTACTTC	CASSLTGTGPYEQYF
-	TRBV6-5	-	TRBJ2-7	TGTGCCAGCAGTTACTCGACCCGGGGCGAGCAGTACTTC	CASSYSTRGEQYF
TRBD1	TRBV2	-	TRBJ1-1	TGTGCCAGCAACGCCGACAGGGGAAACACTGAAGCTTTCTTT	CASNADRGNTEAFF
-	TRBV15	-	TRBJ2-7	TGTGCCACCAGCAGAGGGGGGCCAAACCCCTACGAGCAGTACTTC	CATSRGGPNPYEQYF
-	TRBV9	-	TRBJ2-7	TGTGCCAGCAGCCTAAACATAGGAGGGTCCTACGAGCAGTACTTC	CASSLNIGGSYEQYF
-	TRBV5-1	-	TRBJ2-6	TGCGCCAGCAGCCCGTCGGTCCCAGGGGCCAACGTCCTGACTTTC	CASSPSVPGANVLTF
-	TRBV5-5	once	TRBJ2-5	TGTGCCAGCAGCTGGGGAGCCCAAGAGACCCAGTACTTC	CASSWGAQETQYF
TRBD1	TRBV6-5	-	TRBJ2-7	TGTGCCAGCACCCCGGGACAGGGTCCCTACGAGCAGTACTTC	CASTPGQGPYEQYF
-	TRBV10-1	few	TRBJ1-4	TGCGCCAGCAGTGGTGAAAAACTGTTTTTT	CASSGEKLFF
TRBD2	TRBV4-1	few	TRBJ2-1	TGCGCCAGCAGCCAAGACCAGCGGGGGGTCAAGTTCTTC	CASSQDQRGVKFF
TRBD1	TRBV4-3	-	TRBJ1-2	TGCGCCAGCAGCCAAGATTGGACAGGGCGAAGCTATGGCTACACCTTC	CASSQDWTGRSYGYTF
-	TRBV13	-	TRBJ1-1	TGTGCCAGCAGCTTCCTCAACGTGGCAGGCACTGAAGCTTTCTTT	CASSFLNVAGTEAFF
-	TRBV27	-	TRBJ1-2	TGTGCCAGCAGTTTAGGTGTGGGGGGCAGTTATGGCTACACCTTC	CASSLGVGGSYGYTF
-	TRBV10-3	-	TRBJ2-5	TGTGCCATCAGTGCCGGCAGGCAAGAGACCCAGTACTTC	CAISAGRQETQYF
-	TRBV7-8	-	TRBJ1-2	TGTGCCAGCAGCCCACGACAGGACTATGGCTACACCTTC	CASSPRQDYGYTF
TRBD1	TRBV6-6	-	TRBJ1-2	TGTGCCAGCAGTTCCCCCGCAGGGGGTAACTATGGCTACACCTTC	CASSSPAGGNYGYTF
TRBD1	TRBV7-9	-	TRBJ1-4	TGTGCCAGCAGCCGGACAGGGTCAACTGAAAAACTGTTTTTT	CASSRTGSTEKLFF
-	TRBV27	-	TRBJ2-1	TGTGCCAGCAGTTTTCGGGGGTCCTACAATGAGCAGTTCTTC	CASSFRGSYNEQFF
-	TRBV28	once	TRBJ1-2	TGTGCCAGCATCATGGGGCAGGGGAATGGCTACACCTTC	CASIMGQGNGYTF
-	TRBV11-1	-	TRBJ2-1	TGTGCCAGCAGCTTAATTGCAGACGTTGGGAATGAGCAGTTCTTC	CASSLIADVGNEQFF
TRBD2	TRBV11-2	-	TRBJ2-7	TGTGCCAGCAGCTTACCCCAACGGCTAGCGGGATACGAGCAGTACTTC	CASSLPQRLAGYEQYF
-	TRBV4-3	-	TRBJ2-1	TGCGCCAGCAGCCAAGATCAGGGCTCTATTGAGCAGTTCTTC	CASSQDQGSIEQFF
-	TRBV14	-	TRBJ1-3	TGTGCCAGCAGCCCCGTGCAGGGGTCAGGAAACACCATATATTTT	CASSPVQGSGNTIYF
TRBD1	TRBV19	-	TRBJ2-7	TGTGCCAGTAGTATGGGGACAGACTACGAGCAGTACTTC	CASSMGTDYEQYF
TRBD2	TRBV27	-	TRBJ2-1	TGTGCCAGCAGCGTCAGGCTAGCGGGGGCCGGGAATGAGCAGTTCTTC	CASSVRLAGAGNEQFF
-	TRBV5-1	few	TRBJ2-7	TGCGCCAGCAGCGTGGGGGGGCCTCTCGAGCAGTACTTC	CASSVGGPLEQYF
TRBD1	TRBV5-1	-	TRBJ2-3	TGCGCCAGCAGCTTGCGACAGGGGGGGAGTACAGATACGCAGTATTTT	CASSLRQGGSTDTQYF
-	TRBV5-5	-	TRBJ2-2	TGTGCCAGCAGCCCTAGGACAGATAACACCGGGGAGCTGTTTTTT	CASSPRTDNTGELFF
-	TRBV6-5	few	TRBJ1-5	TGTGCCAGCAGTACTTCAGGGAATCAGCCCCAGCATTTT	CASSTSGNQPQHF
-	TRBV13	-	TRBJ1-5	TGTGCCAGCAGCTTTTCCAATCAGCCCCAGCATTTT	CASSFSNQPQHF
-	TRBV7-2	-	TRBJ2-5	TGTGCCAGCAGCTCCGACGGGTTCTTGCGGGAGACCCAGTACTTC	CASSSDGFLRETQYF
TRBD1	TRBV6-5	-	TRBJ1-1	TGTGCCAGCAGTTACGCAGGGGGCAACACTGAAGCTTTCTTT	CASSYAGGNTEAFF
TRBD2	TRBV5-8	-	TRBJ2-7	TGTGCCAGCAGCTTGGCTCCGGGACTAGGAAACGAGCAGTACTTC	CASSLAPGLGNEQYF